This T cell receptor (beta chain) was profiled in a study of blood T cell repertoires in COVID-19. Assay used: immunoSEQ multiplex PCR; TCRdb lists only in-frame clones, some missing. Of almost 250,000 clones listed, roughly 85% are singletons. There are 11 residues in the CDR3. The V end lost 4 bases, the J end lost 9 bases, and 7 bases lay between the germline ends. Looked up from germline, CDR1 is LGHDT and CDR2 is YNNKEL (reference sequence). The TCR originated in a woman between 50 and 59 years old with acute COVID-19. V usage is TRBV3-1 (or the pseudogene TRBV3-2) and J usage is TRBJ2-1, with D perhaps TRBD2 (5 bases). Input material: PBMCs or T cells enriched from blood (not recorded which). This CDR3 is CASSLGVEQFF. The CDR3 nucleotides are TGTGCCAGCAGCCTGGGAGTTGAGCAGTTCTTC.